These 4 T cell receptor beta chains came from one sample sequenced in a study of cytomegalovirus exposure and HLA in healthy donors. PCR involved 60 Vbeta and 13 Jbeta primers. Some clones are missing from TCRdb's copy, which holds only in-frame ones; the method was immunoSEQ multiplex PCR. The sample contains some 100,000 clones, approximately 76% of which appear only once. Sequencing was performed on PBMCs. These TCRs come from a man aged 50 to 59 in good health and CMV-seropositive.

The chain is built from TRBV7-2 and TRBJ1-4, with TRBD1 matching 7 bases. The J segment lost 1 base and the V segment lost 7 bases, leaving 6 bases of the junction unmatched. Germline loops: CDR1 SGHTA, CDR2 FQGNSA. The CDR3 length is 15 residues. The CDR3 nucleotides are TGTGCCAGCAACTCCGCAGGGGGAACTAATGAAAAACTGTTTTTT. It codes for CASNSAGGTNEKLFF.

This clone was observed a single time. The chain couples TRBV5-1 to TRBJ2-1; 10 bases align to TRBD1. Germline V gene sequence: CDR1 SGHRS, CDR2 YFSETQ. The CDR3 is 18 residues long. J lost 8 bases, V lost 0 bases, and 14 bases had no gene match. CDR3 protein: CASSLGLLPGQGHHEQFF. The CDR3 DNA sequence: TGCGCCAGCAGCTTGGGGTTGCTTCCGGGACAGGGGCACCATGAGCAGTTCTTC.

The chain recombines TRBV10-3 with TRBJ2-7; 9 nucleotides align to TRBD2. The trim removed 3 bases at V and 0 bases at J, leaving 6 bases unmatched. Germline V gene lookup returns CDR1 ENHRY and CDR2 SYGVKD. This CDR3 has 16 residues. The CDR3, as DNA: TGTGCCATCAGTGAAAATAGCGGGGGTCTCTCCTACGAGCAGTACTTC. This codes for CAISENSGGLSYEQYF.

The chain recombines TRBV11-2 with TRBJ2-5, with a weak D call TRBD2 (5 bases). This CDR3 spans 14 amino acids. V was shortened by 5 bases and J by 5 bases, with 15 bases between the two germline ends. In germline, CDR1 is SGHAT, CDR2 FQNNGV. CDR3: CASSLAPPGETQYF. In nucleotides, the CDR3 is TGTGCCAGCAGCCTAGCTCCCCCCGGTGAGACCCAGTACTTC.